The clone carrying this TCR beta chain has a count of ten or more. This entry is derived from a study of low-dose radiotherapy and immunotherapy resistance in tumors. This CDR3 is 13 amino acids long. V dropped 3 bases and J dropped 4 bases, with 4 bases sitting between them. TRAV- and TRBV-specific primers were used for first-strand cDNA, which covered alpha and beta chains. Both a constant-region primer and a V-primer adapter served to amplify TCRs across roughly 22 PCR cycles. A single record per CDR3 protein comes from TCRdb applying MiXCR to the reads. The sample lists 85,000 to 95,000 distinct CDR3 sequences, more than 7.5% occurring once. Time point indicated: before trial treatment.

Material: PBMCs, obtained before treatment. This TCR derives from a male donor with prostate cancer. The V gene is TRBV12-3 or TRBV12-4, the J gene TRBJ2-6; no clear D gene. The DNA for the CDR3 is TGTGCCAGCAGTTTCCCCGGGGCCAACGTCCTGACTTTC. Its protein is CASSFPGANVLTF.